The entry that follows covers one TCR beta chain sequence. Clones were read by immunoSEQ multiplex PCR, and TCRdb kept only the in-frame ones, dropping some. The table lists about 80,000 clones, about 91% of them singletons. The sample belongs to a study of T cell changes during pregnancy in multiple sclerosis. With 4 bases removed from V and 4 bases from J, the gap between germline ends came to 17 bases. The CDR3 contains 15 residues. Germline CDR1 reads SGDLS; CDR2 reads YYNGEE. The source is a female donor with multiple sclerosis, enrolled in a pregnancy study. The chain joins TRBV9 to TRBJ2-5, with D possibly matching TRBD1 (6 bases). The sample was peripheral blood, taken before pregnancy. For the CDR3, the DNA is TGTGCCAGCAGCCCCCGGTGGGGGCAGGGAGAGACCCAGTACTTC. Its translation: CASSPRWGQGETQYF.